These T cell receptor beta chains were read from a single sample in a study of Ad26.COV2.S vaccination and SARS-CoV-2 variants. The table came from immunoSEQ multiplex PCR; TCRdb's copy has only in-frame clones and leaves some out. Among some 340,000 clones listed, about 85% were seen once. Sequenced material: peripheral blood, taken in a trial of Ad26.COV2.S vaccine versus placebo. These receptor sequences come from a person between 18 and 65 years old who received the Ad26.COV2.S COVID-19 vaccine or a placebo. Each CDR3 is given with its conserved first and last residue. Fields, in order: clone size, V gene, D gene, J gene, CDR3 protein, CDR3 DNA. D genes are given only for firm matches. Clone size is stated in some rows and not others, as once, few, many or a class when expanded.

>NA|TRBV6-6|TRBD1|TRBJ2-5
CASSSYRPTGTGHF
TGTGCCAGCAGTTCGTACCGTCCAACCGGGACAGGGCACTTC
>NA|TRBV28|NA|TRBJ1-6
CASSPPGRVYNSPLHF
TGTGCCAGCAGTCCCCCCGGCAGGGTCTATAATTCACCCCTCCACTTT
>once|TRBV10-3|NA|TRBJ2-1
CAISEYLYNRVPNEQFF
TGTGCCATCAGTGAGTATTTATACAACAGGGTCCCCAATGAGCAGTTCTTC
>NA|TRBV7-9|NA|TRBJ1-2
CASSPRGGGPSHGYTF
TGTGCCAGCAGCCCCCGAGGTGGGGGGCCATCACATGGCTACACCTTC
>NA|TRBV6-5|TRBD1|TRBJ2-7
CASSYKTGGHEQYF
TGTGCCAGCAGTTACAAGACAGGGGGCCACGAGCAGTACTTC
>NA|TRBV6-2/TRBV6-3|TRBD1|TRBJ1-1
CASSVQGRTEAFF
TGTGCCAGCAGTGTACAGGGGAGAACTGAAGCTTTCTTT
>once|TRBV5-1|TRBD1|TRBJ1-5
CASSSGTDNQPQHF
TGCGCCAGCAGCTCTGGGACAGACAATCAGCCCCAGCATTTT
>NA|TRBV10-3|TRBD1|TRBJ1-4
CAIRGDRGNEKLFF
TGTGCCATCAGAGGGGACAGGGGAAATGAAAAACTGTTTTTT
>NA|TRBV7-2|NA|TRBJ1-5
CASSLGRNQPQHF
TGTGCCAGCAGCTTAGGGAGAAATCAGCCCCAGCATTTT
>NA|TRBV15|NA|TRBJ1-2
CATSPGRINGYTF
TGTGCCACCAGCCCGGGGCGCATTAACGGCTACACCTTC
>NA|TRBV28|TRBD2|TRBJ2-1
CASSVTSGGSYNEQFF
TGTGCCAGCAGTGTAACGAGCGGGGGCTCCTACAATGAGCAGTTCTTC
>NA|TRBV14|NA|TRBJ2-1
CASSHGGLWYNEQFF
TGTGCCAGCAGCCACGGGGGGCTCTGGTACAATGAGCAGTTCTTC
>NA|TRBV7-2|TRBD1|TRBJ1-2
CASSSRTGTADGYTF
TGTGCCAGCAGCTCACGGACAGGGACTGCCGATGGCTACACCTTC
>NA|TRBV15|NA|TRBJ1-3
CATSRDGSGNTIYF
TGTGCCACCAGCAGAGATGGCTCTGGAAACACCATATATTTT
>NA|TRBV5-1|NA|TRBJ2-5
CASSSRTEETQYF
TGCGCCAGCAGCTCCCGGACAGAAGAGACCCAGTACTTC
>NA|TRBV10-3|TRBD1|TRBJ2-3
CANSDRAGDTQYF
TGTGCCAACTCAGACAGGGCAGGGGATACGCAGTATTTT
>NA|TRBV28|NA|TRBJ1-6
CASSRQHDNSPLHF
TGTGCCAGCAGCAGACAGCATGATAATTCACCCCTCCACTTT
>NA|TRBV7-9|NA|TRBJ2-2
CASSFWGWGDTGELFF
TGTGCCAGCAGCTTCTGGGGTTGGGGGGACACCGGGGAGCTGTTTTTT
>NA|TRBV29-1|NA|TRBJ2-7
CSPGRGCCYEQYF
TGCAGCCCCGGTAGGGGCTGTTGCTACGAGCAGTACTTC
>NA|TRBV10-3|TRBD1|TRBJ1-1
CAIRGQGANTEAFF
TGTGCCATCAGAGGACAGGGGGCGAACACTGAAGCTTTCTTT
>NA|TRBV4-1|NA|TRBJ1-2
CASSQDLLPNYGYTF
TGCGCCAGCAGCCAAGATCTACTTCCAAACTATGGCTACACCTTC
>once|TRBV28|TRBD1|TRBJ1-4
CASSQTGLLYKLFF
TGTGCCAGCAGTCAGACAGGGCTTCTCTATAAACTGTTTTTT
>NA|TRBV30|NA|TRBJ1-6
CAWGRDNSPLHF
TGTGCCTGGGGCAGGGACAATTCACCCCTCCACTTT
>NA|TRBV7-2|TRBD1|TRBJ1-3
CASSLTIAGGSSGNTIYF
TGTGCCAGCAGCTTAACGATTGCAGGGGGAAGCTCTGGAAACACCATATATTTT
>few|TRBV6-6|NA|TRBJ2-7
CASSYYGEQYF
TGTGCCAGCAGTTACTACGGCGAGCAGTACTTC
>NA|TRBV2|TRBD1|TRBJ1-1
CASSLSGQGFEAFF
TGTGCCAGCAGTTTATCGGGACAGGGGTTTGAAGCTTTCTTT
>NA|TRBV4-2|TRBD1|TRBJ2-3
CASSQDRGGSTDTQYF
TGTGCCAGCAGCCAAGATCGAGGGGGCAGCACAGATACGCAGTATTTT
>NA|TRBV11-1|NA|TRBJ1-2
CASSSQGYGYTF
TGTGCCAGCAGCTCCCAGGGCTATGGCTACACCTTC
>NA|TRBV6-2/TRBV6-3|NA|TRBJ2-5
CASSYSIRDAGRRRGTQYF
TGTGCCAGCAGTTACTCGATCAGGGATGCGGGACGCCGGCGGGGGACCCAGTACTTC
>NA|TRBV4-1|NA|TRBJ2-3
CASSLRVQSTDTQYF
TGCGCCAGCAGCTTACGGGTACAGTCCACAGATACGCAGTATTTT
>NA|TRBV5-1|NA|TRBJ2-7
CASAVGDLYEQYF
TGCGCCAGCGCGGTCGGGGATCTCTACGAGCAGTACTTC
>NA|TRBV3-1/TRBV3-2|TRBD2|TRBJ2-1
CASSHSGGAYNEQFF
TGTGCCAGCAGCCATAGCGGGGGGGCCTACAATGAGCAGTTCTTC
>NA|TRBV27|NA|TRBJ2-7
CASSYSFYEQYF
TGTGCCAGCAGTTATAGCTTCTACGAGCAGTACTTC
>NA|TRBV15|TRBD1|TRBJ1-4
CATSQGRGQLNEKLFF
TGTGCCACCAGCCAGGGCCGGGGACAGCTTAATGAAAAACTGTTTTTT
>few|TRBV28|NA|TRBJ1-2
CASTSGTTVNYGYTF
TGTGCCAGCACCTCGGGGACAACGGTGAACTATGGCTACACCTTC
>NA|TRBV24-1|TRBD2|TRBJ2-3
CATSDPRTSANTQYF
TGTGCCACCAGTGACCCCCGGACTAGCGCCAATACGCAGTATTTT
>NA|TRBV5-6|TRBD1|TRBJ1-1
CASSRTGFRTEAFF
TGTGCCAGCAGCAGGACAGGGTTTCGTACTGAAGCTTTCTTT
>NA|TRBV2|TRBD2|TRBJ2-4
CASSPPRAGDGRNIQYF
TGTGCCAGCAGCCCCCCCAGGGCGGGGGATGGAAGAAACATTCAGTACTTC
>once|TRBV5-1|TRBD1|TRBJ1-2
CASTRGGQGDGYTF
TGCGCCAGCACACGTGGGGGACAGGGAGATGGCTACACCTTC
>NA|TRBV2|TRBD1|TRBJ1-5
CASSETTGDQPQHF
TGTGCCAGCAGTGAAACGACAGGGGATCAGCCCCAGCATTTT
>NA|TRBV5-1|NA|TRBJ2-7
CASSLEGGMRYEQYF
TGCGCCAGCAGCTTGGAAGGGGGTATGAGATACGAGCAGTACTTC
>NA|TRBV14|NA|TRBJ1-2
CASSQVNSPRGYTF
TGTGCCAGCAGCCAAGTGAACAGCCCTAGGGGCTACACCTTC
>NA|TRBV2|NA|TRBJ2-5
CASSDSGRETQYF
TGTGCCAGCAGTGACTCAGGGAGGGAGACCCAGTACTTC
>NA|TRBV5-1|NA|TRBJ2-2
CASRKEVSPGELFF
TGCGCCAGCAGGAAGGAAGTCTCCCCCGGGGAGCTGTTTTTT
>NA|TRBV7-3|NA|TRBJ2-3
CASSLTSSYTQYF
TGTGCCAGCAGCTTAACGTCCAGTTATACGCAGTATTTT
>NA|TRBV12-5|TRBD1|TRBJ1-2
CASGLWDRPLYGYTF
TGTGCTAGTGGTCTCTGGGACAGGCCCCTCTATGGCTACACCTTC
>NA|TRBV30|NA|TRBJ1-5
CAWSAPVPGLRDQPQHF
TGTGCCTGGAGCGCTCCGGTCCCGGGATTGAGGGATCAGCCCCAGCATTTT